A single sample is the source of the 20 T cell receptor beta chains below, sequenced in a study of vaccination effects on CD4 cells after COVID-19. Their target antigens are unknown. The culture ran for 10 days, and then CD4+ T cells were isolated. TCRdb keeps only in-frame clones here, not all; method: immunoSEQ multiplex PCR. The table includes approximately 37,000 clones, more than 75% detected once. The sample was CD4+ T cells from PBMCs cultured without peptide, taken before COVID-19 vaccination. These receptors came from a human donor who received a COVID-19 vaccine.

CDR3 in DNA: TGTGCCAGCGGATCGGGGAACTCTGGAAACACCATATATTTT. The encoded protein is CASGSGNSGNTIYF. V and J are TRBV2 and TRBJ1-3; D is unclear. This CDR3 spans 14 amino acids. Germline CDR1 reads SNHLY; CDR2 reads FYNNEI. V shed 8 bases and J shed 0 bases, with 11 bases lying between them.

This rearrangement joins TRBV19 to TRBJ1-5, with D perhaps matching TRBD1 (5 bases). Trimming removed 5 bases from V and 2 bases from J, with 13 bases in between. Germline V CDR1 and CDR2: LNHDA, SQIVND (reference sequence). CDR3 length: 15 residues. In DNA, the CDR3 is TGTGCCAGTAGTTCGATGACAGCAGGCAATCAGCCCCAGCATTTT. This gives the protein CASSSMTAGNQPQHF.

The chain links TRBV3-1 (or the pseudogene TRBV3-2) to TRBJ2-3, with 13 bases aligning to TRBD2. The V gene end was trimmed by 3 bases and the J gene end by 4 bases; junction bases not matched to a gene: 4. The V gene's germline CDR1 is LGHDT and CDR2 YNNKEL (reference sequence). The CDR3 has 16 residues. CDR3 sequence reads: CASSQELAGGADTQYF. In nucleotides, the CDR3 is TGTGCCAGCAGCCAGGAACTAGCGGGGGGGGCAGATACGCAGTATTTT.

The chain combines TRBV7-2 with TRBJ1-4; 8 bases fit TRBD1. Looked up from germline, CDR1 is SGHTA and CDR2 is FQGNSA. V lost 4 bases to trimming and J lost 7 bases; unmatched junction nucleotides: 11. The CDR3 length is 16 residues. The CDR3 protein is CASSSRGQGGAEKLFF. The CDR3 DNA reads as TGTGCCAGCAGCTCTAGAGGACAGGGTGGGGCTGAAAAACTGTTTTTT.

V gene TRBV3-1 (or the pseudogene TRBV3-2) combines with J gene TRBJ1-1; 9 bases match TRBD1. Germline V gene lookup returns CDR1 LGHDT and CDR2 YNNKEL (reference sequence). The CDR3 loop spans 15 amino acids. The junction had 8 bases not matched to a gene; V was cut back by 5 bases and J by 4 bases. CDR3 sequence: CASSSGQGSGTEAFF. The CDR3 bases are TGTGCCAGCAGCTCGGGACAGGGCAGCGGCACTGAAGCTTTCTTT.

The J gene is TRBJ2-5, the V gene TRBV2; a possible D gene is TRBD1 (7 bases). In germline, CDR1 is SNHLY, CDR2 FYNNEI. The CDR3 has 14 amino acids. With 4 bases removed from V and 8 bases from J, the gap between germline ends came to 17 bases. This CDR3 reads CASSVLEGAGTQYF. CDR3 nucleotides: TGTGCCAGCAGTGTGTTGGAGGGGGCGGGAACCCAGTACTTC.

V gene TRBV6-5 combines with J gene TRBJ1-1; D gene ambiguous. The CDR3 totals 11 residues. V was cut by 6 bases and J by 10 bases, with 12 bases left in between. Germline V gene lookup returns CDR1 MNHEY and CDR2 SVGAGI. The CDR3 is CASRKDGGAFF. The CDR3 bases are TGTGCCAGCAGGAAAGACGGAGGAGCTTTCTTT.

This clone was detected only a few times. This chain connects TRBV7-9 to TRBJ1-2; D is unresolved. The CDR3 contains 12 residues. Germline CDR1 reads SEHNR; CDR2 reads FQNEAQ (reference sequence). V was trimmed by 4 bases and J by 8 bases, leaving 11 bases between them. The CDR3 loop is CASSSNKEGYTF. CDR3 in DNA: TGTGCCAGCAGCTCCAACAAGGAAGGCTACACCTTC.

The CDR3, as DNA: TGTGCCAGTAGTATGCGGGATAGCAATCAGCCCCAGCATTTT. Amino acids: CASSMRDSNQPQHF. This chain joins TRBV19 and TRBJ1-5; D unresolved. This CDR3 region has 14 residues. Germline CDR1 and CDR2: LNHDA and SQIVND (reference sequence). V dropped 3 bases and J dropped 0 bases, with 6 bases sitting between them. The entire variable domain, with the rest obtained from reference TRBV19 and TRBJ1-5, is as follows: DGGITQSPKYLFRKEGQNVTLSCEQNLNHDAMYWYRQDPGQGLRLIYYSQIVNDFQKGDIAEGYSVSREKKESFPLTVTSAQKNPTAFYLCASSMRDSNQPQHFGDGTRLSIL.

Here the CDR3 reads CASSFVGGFTGELFF. CDR3 coding DNA: TGCGCCAGCAGCTTTGTAGGGGGCTTCACCGGGGAGCTGTTTTTT. This chain joins TRBV5-1 and TRBJ2-2; 7 bases map to TRBD1. V trimming: 2 bases; J trimming: 4 bases; junction bases outside the gene matches: 5. Germline CDR1 reads SGHRS; CDR2 reads YFSETQ. The CDR3 consists of 15 residues.

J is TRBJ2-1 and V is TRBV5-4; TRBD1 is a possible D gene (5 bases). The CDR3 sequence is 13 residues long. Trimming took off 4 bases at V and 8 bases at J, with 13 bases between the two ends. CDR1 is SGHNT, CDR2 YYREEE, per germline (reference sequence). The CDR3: CASSQGPHDEQFF. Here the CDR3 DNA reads TGTGCCAGCAGCCAGGGCCCACACGATGAGCAGTTCTTC. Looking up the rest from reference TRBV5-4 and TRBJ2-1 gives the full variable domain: ETGVTQSPTHLIKTRGQQVTLRCSSQSGHNTVSWYQQALGQGPQFIFQYYREEENGRGNFPPRFSGLQFPNYSSELNVNALELDDSALYLCASSQGPHDEQFFGPGTRLTVL.

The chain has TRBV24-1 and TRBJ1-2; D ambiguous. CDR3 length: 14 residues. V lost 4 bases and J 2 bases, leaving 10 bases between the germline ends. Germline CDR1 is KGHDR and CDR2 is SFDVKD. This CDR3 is CATSDSTVNYGYTF. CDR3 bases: TGTGCCACCAGTGACTCGACGGTGAACTATGGCTACACCTTC.

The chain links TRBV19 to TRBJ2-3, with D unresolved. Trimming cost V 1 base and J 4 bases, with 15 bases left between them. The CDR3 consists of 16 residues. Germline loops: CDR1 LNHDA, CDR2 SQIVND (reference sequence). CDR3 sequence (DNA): TGTGCCAGTAGTATAGCCCCAGGATTAAGGGCAGATACGCAGTATTTT. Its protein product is CASSIAPGLRADTQYF.

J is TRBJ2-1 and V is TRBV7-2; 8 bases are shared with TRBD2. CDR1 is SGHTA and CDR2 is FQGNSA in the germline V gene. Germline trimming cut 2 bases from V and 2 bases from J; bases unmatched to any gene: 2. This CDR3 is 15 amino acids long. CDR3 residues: CASSLRGGPYNEQFF. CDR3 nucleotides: TGTGCCAGCAGCTTACGGGGGGGCCCCTACAATGAGCAGTTCTTC.

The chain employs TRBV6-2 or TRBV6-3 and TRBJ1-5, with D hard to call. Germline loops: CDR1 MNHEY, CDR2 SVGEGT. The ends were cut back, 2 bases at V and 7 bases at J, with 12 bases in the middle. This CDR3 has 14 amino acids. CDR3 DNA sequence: TGTGCCAGCAGTTACGCCGGACCCAGGCAGCCCCAGCATTTT. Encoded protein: CASSYAGPRQPQHF.

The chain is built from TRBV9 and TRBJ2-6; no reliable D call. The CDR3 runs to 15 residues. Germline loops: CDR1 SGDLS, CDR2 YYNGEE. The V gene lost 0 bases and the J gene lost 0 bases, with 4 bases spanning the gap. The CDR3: CASSVGSSGANVLTF. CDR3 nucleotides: TGTGCCAGCAGCGTAGGAAGCTCTGGGGCCAACGTCCTGACTTTC.

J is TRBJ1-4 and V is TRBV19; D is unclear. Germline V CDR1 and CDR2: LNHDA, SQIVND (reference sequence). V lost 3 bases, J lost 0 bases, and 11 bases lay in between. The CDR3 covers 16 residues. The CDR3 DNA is TGTGCCAGTAGTATTCCCTTCGAGGCAACTAATGAAAAACTGTTTTTT. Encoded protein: CASSIPFEATNEKLFF.

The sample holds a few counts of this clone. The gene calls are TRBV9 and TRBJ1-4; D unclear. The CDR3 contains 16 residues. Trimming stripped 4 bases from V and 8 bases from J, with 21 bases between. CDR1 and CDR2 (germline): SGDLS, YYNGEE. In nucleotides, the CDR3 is TGTGCCAGCAGCCCTTTTGGGCGGGGAGGGTACGAAAAACTGTTTTTT. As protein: CASSPFGRGGYEKLFF. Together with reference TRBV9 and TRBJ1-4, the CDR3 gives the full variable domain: DSGVTQTPKHLITATGQRVTLRCSPRSGDLSVYWYQQSLDQGLQFLIQYYNGEERAKGNILERFSAQQFPDLHSELNLSSLELGDSALYFCASSPFGRGGYEKLFFGSGTQLSVL.

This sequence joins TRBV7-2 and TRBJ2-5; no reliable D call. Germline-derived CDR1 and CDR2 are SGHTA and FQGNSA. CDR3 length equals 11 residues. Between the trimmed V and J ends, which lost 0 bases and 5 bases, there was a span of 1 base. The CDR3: CASSLAETQYF. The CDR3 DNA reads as TGTGCCAGCAGCTTAGCTGAGACCCAGTACTTC.

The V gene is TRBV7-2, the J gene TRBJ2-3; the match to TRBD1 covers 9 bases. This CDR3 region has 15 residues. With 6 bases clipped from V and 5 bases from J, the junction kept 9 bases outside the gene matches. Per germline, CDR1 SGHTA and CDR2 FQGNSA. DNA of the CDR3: TGTGCCAGCAGGGGCGGACAGGGGTGGGTAGATACGCAGTATTTT. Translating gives CASRGGQGWVDTQYF.